This T cell receptor beta chain was found in a study of Ad26.COV2.S vaccination and SARS-CoV-2 variants (dated by TCRdb to the early 2020s). Turning to the overall study: Donors in the vaccine arm were drawn from COV1001, a multicentre, randomized, double-blind, placebo-controlled phase I-IIa trial testing Ad26.COV2.S in healthy adults. Dosing of Ad26.COV2.S was intramuscular, at either 5x10^10 or 1x10^11 viral particles, delivered as one shot or as two shots spaced 56 days apart. TCRbeta repertoire sequencing was used to assess the specificity and breadth of SARS-CoV-2-reactive T cell receptors after Ad26.COV2.S vaccination. A total of 32 samples were included in the TCR-sequenced set, comprising roughly 19 Ad26.COV2.S vaccine recipients, 5 placebo recipients and 8 SARS-CoV-2 convalescent individuals. Participants in the trial were split at random into five groups of five each, receiving low-dose or high-dose Ad26.COV2.S once or twice, or else placebo on both occasions. Throughout the experiments and outcome assessment, investigators stayed blinded to trial group allocation.

TCRbeta CDR3 regions were sequenced with the immunoSEQ Assay. After extraction, genomic DNA underwent amplification by bias-controlled multiplex PCR, followed by high-throughput sequencing. The original methods were these. To quantify the absolute abundance of every unique TCRbeta CDR3 region, sequences were collapsed and filtered. T cell fraction was estimated by normalization of TCRbeta template counts to usable DNA, with usable DNA being measured through amplification of reference genes present in all nucleated cells. Repertoire TCRs were annotated as SARS-CoV-2-specific by exact matching of V gene, CDR3 amino acid sequence and J gene to a known reactive TCR set. MIRA supplied the reference SARS-CoV-2 TCR set, which was filtered for enrichment in COVID-19-positive ImmuneCODE repertoires so that public or cross-reactive TCRs were removed. Using the MIRA antigens, annotated TCRs were further analysed by specific ORF or by position within an ORF. Breadth was defined as annotated unique rearrangements over total unique productive rearrangements; depth was the summed frequency of those rearrangements. Two-sided Wilcoxon rank-sum tests were applied when comparing TCR breadth between groups. TCRdb mirrors the immuneACCESS table, restricted to in-frame sequences. Some clones are absent from its copies; in checked studies, under half trace to an unresolved V gene, and the reason for the others is unknown. V, J and clone size are taken as reported in that table, and D and trimming were inferred from the DNA itself. Recorded for this sample are about 430,000 clones; 75% to 95% of them occurred a single time. 10% to 15% of the sample comes from the top ten.

This clone showed up just a few times. The target of this receptor is not known. No qualities accompany the bases; no much larger clone lies one base away. The CDR3 has 16 amino acids, counting the end cysteine and phenylalanine. Only the CDR3 part of the read is kept: 48 bases, read in frame from the first base. V is cut by 0 bases and J by 4 bases, and the space between the germline ends is 17 bases. As encoded in the germline V gene, CDR1 is SGDLS while CDR2 is YYNGEE. What the study reported, not specific to this receptor: Non-spike TCR breadth was comparable between vaccine and placebo recipients, consistent with the vaccine containing only spike. The authors noted that total T cell responses may have been underestimated by the TCR breadth and depth analyses. Spike-specific TCR breadth was higher in Ad26.COV2.S recipients than in placebo recipients (P = 0.0014). The study lacked the statistical power to compare responses across vaccine doses or regimens. After vaccination, substantial breadth of spike-specific CD8+ and CD4+ T cell responses was reported.

The treatment or condition label corresponds to: some 20 received Ad26.COV2.S at low or high dose, single or two shots; five or six received placebo; per-sample allocation not given. Repertoires of vaccine and placebo recipients were sequenced from samples taken on day 63 after the first injection. In Cohort 1b, about 25 adults aged 18-55 years were enrolled at a single site in Boston, USA, between 29 July and 7 August 2020. As a vaccine, Ad26.COV2.S was a replication-incompetent adenovirus type 26 vector that expressed a prefusion-stabilized SARS-CoV-2 spike protein derived from the original Wuhan strain.

The source of this sequence is a person aged 18-65 years who received the Ad26.COV2.S COVID-19 vaccine or a placebo. The chain employs TRBV9 and TRBJ2-7; no D segment can be confidently identified. The sequences come from peripheral blood, collected in a trial of Ad26.COV2.S vaccine versus placebo. The CDR3 corresponds to CASSVGPSPIPYEQYF. The nucleotides are TGTGCCAGCAGCGTAGGTCCCTCCCCAATACCATACGAGCAGTACTTC.